These 20 T cell receptor beta chains were sequenced from one sample in a study of chemoradiotherapy in HPV16-positive cancers. The repertoire was sequenced with immunoSEQ multiplex PCR; TCRdb's copy has only in-frame clones and lacks some. The data contain approximately 12,000 clones, about 75% of them singletons. The specimen was obtained from a patient who underwent chemoradiotherapy. All receptors derive from a human donor with HPV-associated anogenital cancer.

The rearrangement links TRBV7-8 to TRBJ2-4; no reliable D call. Germline V lookup: CDR1 SGHVS, CDR2 FQNEAQ. The CDR3 totals 19 residues. V shed 5 bases and J shed 0 bases, with 23 bases lying between them. The CDR3 DNA reads as TGTGCCAGCAGCCCCTCTCCGATTCGGGCATCTCTAGCCAAAAACATTCAGTACTTC. Amino acids: CASSPSPIRASLAKNIQYF.

CDR3 loop: CASSERVTGNQPQHF. CDR3 bases: TGCGCCAGCAGTGAGAGGGTGACGGGCAATCAGCCCCAGCATTTT. V gene TRBV10-2 combines with J gene TRBJ1-5; unclear D gene. The CDR3 is 15 amino acids. Germline CDR1 WSHSY, CDR2 SAAADI. Trimming pared 2 bases from V and 2 bases from J, leaving 10 bases between.

The chain couples TRBV4-2 to TRBJ2-7, with 8 positions matching TRBD1. The germline V gene has CDR1 LGHNA and CDR2 YNFKEQ. V shed 2 bases, J shed 6 bases, and the junction held 6 bases outside the gene matches. This CDR3 is built from 14 residues. The CDR3 region has the DNA TGTGCCAGCAGCCAATGGACAGGGTCGGTCGAGCAGTACTTC. Translated: CASSQWTGSVEQYF.

This chain links TRBV5-6 with TRBJ1-2, with 7 bases matching TRBD1. The V and J ends lost 4 bases and 2 bases, in that order; junction bases with no gene match: 5. The CDR3 spans 14 residues. CDR1 and CDR2 (germline): SGHDT, YYEEEE. The CDR3 sequence is CASSEQDRNYGYTF. The CDR3 region has the DNA TGTGCCAGCAGCGAGCAGGACAGGAACTATGGCTACACCTTC.

The chain uses TRBV5-1 and TRBJ2-1; 8 bases line up with TRBD2. The CDR3 sequence is 16 residues long. Germline V gene sequence: CDR1 SGHRS, CDR2 YFSETQ. The J segment lost 0 bases and the V segment lost 0 bases, leaving 2 bases of the junction unmatched. The DNA of the CDR3 is TGCGCCAGCAGCTTGGTAGCGGGGCGCTCCTACAATGAGCAGTTCTTC. Its protein is CASSLVAGRSYNEQFF.

This clone has only a few counts. V usage is TRBV27 and J usage is TRBJ2-7; 7 bases line up with TRBD2. The ends lost 5 bases at V and 3 bases at J; junction bases unmatched: 13. The CDR3 contains 16 residues. Germline V gives CDR1 MNHEY, CDR2 SMNVEV (reference sequence). Written as DNA, the CDR3 is TGTGCCAGCAGTCCCACCCGAGGGAGGGGAGGCTACGAGCAGTACTTC. It codes for CASSPTRGRGGYEQYF.

This clone has a single count. The rearrangement joins TRBV6-5 to TRBJ1-1; 7 nucleotides agree with TRBD1. The V gene end was trimmed by 6 bases and the J gene end by 9 bases; junction bases not matched to a gene: 7. Germline V gene data show CDR1 as MNHEY and CDR2 as SVGAGI. The CDR3 contains 12 residues. In nucleotides, the CDR3 is TGTGCCAGCAGCCAGGACAGGTTCCAAGCTTTCTTT. Its protein is CASSQDRFQAFF.

The chain joins TRBV28 to TRBJ2-7, with unresolved D. CDR1 and CDR2 (germline): MDHEN, SYDVKM. The CDR3 extends over 19 amino acids. The germline V and J ends were trimmed by 5 bases and 0 bases, with 26 bases remaining between them. The CDR3 coding sequence is TGTGCCAGCAGTCTGCATATCGCCGGTATAACTTATAGCTCCTACGAGCAGTACTTC. Amino acid sequence: CASSLHIAGITYSSYEQYF.

The gene calls are TRBV6-4 and TRBJ2-3; TRBD1 matches 11 bases. Germline assignment: CDR1 MRHNA and CDR2 SNTAGT. Trimming at V came to 0 bases and at J to 5 bases, leaving 4 bases not matched to a gene. This CDR3 comprises 16 residues. CDR3 sequence reads: CASSDSPGQGEDTQYF. In nucleotides, the CDR3 is TGTGCCAGCAGTGACTCCCCGGGACAGGGGGAAGATACGCAGTATTTT.

This sequence joins TRBV4-1 and TRBJ2-1, with 11 bases fitting TRBD2. V gave up 3 bases and J gave up 8 bases; unmatched junction bases: 12. This CDR3 region has 17 residues. Per germline, CDR1 MGHRA and CDR2 YSYEKL. CDR3 in amino acids: CASSHGRLAGGHDEQFF. CDR3 in DNA: TGCGCCAGCAGCCATGGACGTTTAGCGGGAGGGCATGATGAGCAGTTCTTC.

In this sample, this clone turned up once. V gene TRBV5-1 combines with J gene TRBJ2-3; D gene uncertain. This CDR3 region has 17 residues. Per germline, CDR1 SGHRS and CDR2 YFSETQ. V was cut by 0 bases and J by 0 bases, with 14 bases left in between. CDR3 sequence (DNA): TGCGCCAGCAGCTTGGACACCTGGACGGTTAGCACAGATACGCAGTATTTT. This gives the protein CASSLDTWTVSTDTQYF.

The rearrangement joins TRBV19 to TRBJ2-7; 10 bases map to TRBD2. The CDR3 is 15 residues long. Germline assignment: CDR1 LNHDA and CDR2 SQIVND (reference sequence). V lost 5 bases to trimming and J lost 6 bases; unmatched junction nucleotides: 10. The CDR3 region is CASSDTSGKAGEQYF. The CDR3 DNA reads TGTGCCAGTAGTGACACTAGCGGGAAGGCAGGCGAGCAGTACTTC.

CDR3 amino acids: CASSLRDRGIGEQFF. CDR3 nucleotide sequence: TGTGCCAGCAGTTTACGAGACAGGGGAATTGGTGAGCAGTTCTTC. This chain links TRBV28 with TRBJ2-1; 8 bases are a match to TRBD1. Trimming removed 2 bases from V and 9 bases from J; junction bases left unmatched: 9. Germline V gene lookup returns CDR1 MDHEN and CDR2 SYDVKM. This CDR3 spans 15 amino acids.

This clone qualifies as medium-sized. The chain has TRBV9 and TRBJ1-2, with unresolved D. CDR3 length: 15 residues. Germline CDR1 and CDR2: SGDLS and YYNGEE. V was pared by 4 bases and J by 0 bases, with 13 bases between. The CDR3 is CASSPNDGSNYGYTF. CDR3 coding DNA: TGTGCCAGCAGCCCTAATGACGGCTCTAACTATGGCTACACCTTC.

CDR3 nucleotide sequence: TGTGCCAGCAGTCCGCGGACTAGCGGGGCCTCCTACGAGCAGTACTTC. It encodes CASSPRTSGASYEQYF. The V gene is TRBV27, the J gene TRBJ2-7; TRBD2 aligns across 12 bases. V shed 5 bases, J shed 0 bases, and the junction held 5 bases outside the gene matches. Germline V lookup: CDR1 MNHEY, CDR2 SMNVEV (reference sequence). This CDR3 is built from 16 residues.

This chain links TRBV4-3 with TRBJ2-1; 7 bases map to TRBD2. In germline, CDR1 is LGHNA, CDR2 YSLEER. The V segment lost 1 base and the J segment 5 bases; nucleotides outside the gene matches: 8. The CDR3 is 16 amino acids. The CDR3 is CASSQALLAANNEQFF. The CDR3 nucleotides read TGCGCCAGCAGCCAAGCTCTGCTAGCGGCCAACAATGAGCAGTTCTTC.

The chain uses TRBV7-3 and TRBJ2-5; 14 nucleotides align to TRBD2. The germline gives CDR1 SGHTA, CDR2 FQGTGA. This CDR3 contains 16 residues. V lost 5 bases to trimming and J lost 5 bases; unmatched junction nucleotides: 7. The CDR3 reads CASSATSGRAGETQYF. The CDR3 region has the DNA TGTGCCAGCAGCGCGACTAGCGGGAGGGCCGGGGAGACCCAGTACTTC.

The J gene is TRBJ2-3, the V gene TRBV5-1, with D hard to call. V lost 2 bases and J lost 2, with 12 bases in between. CDR1 and CDR2 (germline): SGHRS, YFSETQ. The CDR3 is 15 residues long. The CDR3 loop is CASSLPLDATDTQYF. CDR3 coding DNA: TGCGCCAGCAGCTTACCACTCGACGCCACAGATACGCAGTATTTT.

This clone has just one count. The rearrangement joins TRBV28 to TRBJ2-7; weak D call: TRBD1 (6 bases). V lost 6 bases to trimming and J lost 0 bases, with 18 bases between them. The CDR3 is made up of 16 amino acids. In germline, CDR1 is MDHEN, CDR2 SYDVKM. The CDR3 DNA reads as TGTGCCAGCAGGATATACCGGGACACTGTCTCCTACGAGCAGTACTTC. It encodes CASRIYRDTVSYEQYF.

With respect to this clone: Different DNA sequences within this sample yield the same CDR3. The chain joins TRBV29-1 to TRBJ1-3; no clear D gene. This CDR3 has 12 residues. V shed 2 bases and J shed 4 bases, with 6 bases lying between them. Germline V gene sequence: CDR1 SQVTM, CDR2 ANQGSEA. This CDR3 reads CSVELAGNTIYF. CDR3 coding DNA: TGCAGCGTTGAATTAGCAGGAAACACCATATATTTT.